The rows below give T cell receptor beta chains drawn from one sample of a study of shared clonotypes between healthy human individuals. TCRdb's copy holds only in-frame clones and misses some; the assay was immunoSEQ multiplex PCR. The profile covers 730,000 or so clones, with around 72% appearing a single time and 1.8% taken by the ten largest. Sequenced: memory CD4+ T cells sorted from blood. The receptor set was obtained from a woman aged 25 to 39 in good health. Both conserved end residues are part of each CDR3. D genes are given only for firm matches. Some rows mark clone size as missing; the rest say once, few, many or name a class of expanded clone.

.	17	TRBV28	TRBJ2-7	TRBD1	TGTGCCAGCAGTTTTGTAACCGGGACAGGGGGCACCTACGAGCAGTACTTC	CASSFVTGTGGTYEQYF
once	17	TRBV10-1	TRBJ2-7	TRBD2	TGCGTCAGCACCCGCTTGACTAGCGCGACGCGCTCCTACGAGCAGTACTTC	CVSTRLTSATRSYEQYF
.	13	TRBV2	TRBJ1-2	.	TGTGCCAGCAGAGGCAGGGAAGCCAGCGGCTACACCTTC	CASRGREASGYTF
few	15	TRBV7-9	TRBJ2-3	.	TGTGCCAGCAGCTTAGTCGGGATCGGTACAGATACGCAGTATTTT	CASSLVGIGTDTQYF
.	13	TRBV28	TRBJ2-7	TRBD1	TGTGCCATCAGGGGACAGGGGAAATACGAGCAGTACTTC	CAIRGQGKYEQYF
once	18	TRBV5-1	TRBJ1-1	TRBD1	TGCGCCAGCAGCTTGGTGCCTCAGACAGGGGTTCCTAGCACTGAAGCTTTCTTT	CASSLVPQTGVPSTEAFF
.	16	TRBV6-5	TRBJ2-5	TRBD2	TGTGCCAGCAGTTACCTCCGCGCGGGAGGGAGGGAGACCCAGTACTTC	CASSYLRAGGRETQYF
.	11	TRBV20-1	TRBJ1-1	.	TGCAGTGCTAGAGGGGTGACTGAAGCTTTCTTT	CSARGVTEAFF
.	14	TRBV28	TRBJ1-2	.	TGTGCCAGCAGTCAAGGCGGGGCCCCCTATGGCTACACCTTC	CASSQGGAPYGYTF
.	15	TRBV11-2	TRBJ2-5	.	TGTGCCAGCAGACGAGGAGGGACGGGCGCGGAGACCCAGTACTTC	CASRRGGTGAETQYF
.	13	TRBV28	TRBJ2-3	.	TGTGCCAGCAGTTTGCCCGCCACAGATACGCAGTATTTT	CASSLPATDTQYF
.	11	TRBV18	TRBJ2-1	.	TGTGCCAGTACTAAACACAATGAGCAGTTCTTC	CASTKHNEQFF
.	15	TRBV11-2	TRBJ2-1	.	TGTGCCAGCAGCTTTTGGCGCTACTCCTACAATGAGCAGTTCTTC	CASSFWRYSYNEQFF
.	19	TRBV9	TRBJ1-3	.	TGTGCCAGCAGCGTGAACGTTGGACAGTTTCCTATCTCTGGAAACACCATATATTTT	CASSVNVGQFPISGNTIYF